This T cell receptor beta chain originates from a study of neoadjuvant anti-PD-1 for oral cavity cancer. Study-level background: Nivolumab at 3 mg/kg was mostly given biweekly, three to four doses, pre-surgery.

This table comes from immunoSEQ multiplex PCR, and its TCRdb copy is limited to in-frame clones, with some not included. The profile shows about 14,000 clones, around three quarters of them singletons. The CDR3 covers 14 residues. Germline CDR1 reads SGHAT; CDR2 reads FQNNGV. Unmatched junction bases numbered 5, after V lost 8 bases and J lost 0 bases. The time point here: after neoadjuvant nivolumab, at surgical resection. No culture or expansion preceded analysis of these blood cells. This TCR derives from a person between 40 and 85 years old with oral cavity squamous cell carcinoma. The genes are TRBV11-2 and TRBJ2-7; 9 bases are a match to TRBD2. Material: PBMCs, obtained after nivolumab (anti-PD-1) treatment. Here the CDR3 DNA reads TGTGCCAGCGGGAGCGGGAGGCTCTCCTACGAGCAGTACTTC. Its protein product is CASGSGRLSYEQYF.